The clone carrying this TCR beta chain was picked up many times. This record belongs to a study of Graves' ophthalmopathy and Graves' hyperthyroidism. Investigators amplified TCR beta CDR3 regions from RNA transcripts. Amplification began with first-round RT-PCR using HTBI primers, then second-round multiplex PCR was performed. Via MiXCR, TCRdb re-called the multiplex PCR reads, giving one row per CDR3 protein. This repertoire shows 300,000 to 400,000 distinct CDR3 sequences, approximately 17% found once; its top ten account for approximately 2.4%. This CDR3 contains 15 residues. Germline CDR1 is MDHEN and CDR2 is SYDVKM. The V gene lost 1 base and the J gene lost 3 bases, with 10 bases spanning the gap. Around 10 ml of fresh blood yielded the PBMCs by density gradient.

The origin of this receptor is an adult woman with stable Graves' hyperthyroidism. V gene TRBV28 combines with J gene TRBJ1-5; tentatively, D is TRBD1 (5 bases). The material sequenced was peripheral blood. CDR3 in amino acids: CASSLFRDYNQPQHF. CDR3 nucleotides: TGTGCCAGCAGTTTATTCCGGGACTACAATCAGCCCCAGCATTTT. Filled out from reference TRBV28 and TRBJ1-5, the complete variable domain reads DVKVTQSSRYLVKRTGEKVFLECVQDMDHENMFWYRQDPGLGLRLIYFSYDVKMKEKGDIPEGYSVSREKKERFSLILESASTNQTSMYLCASSLFRDYNQPQHFGDGTRLSIL.